The 10 T cell receptor beta chains reported below all come from one sample, sequenced in a study of monozygotic twins with inflammatory bowel disease. TCRdb reprocessed the 5' RACE reads and stores each CDR3 protein as one record, lacking DNA. The record lists about 440,000 distinct CDR3 sequences, of which the ten most abundant hold 2% to 3%. The sample consisted of blood. These receptor sequences come from a human donor with ulcerative colitis or Crohn's disease, or a healthy co-twin of an affected twin (not recorded which).

The V call is TRBV12-3 or TRBV12-4, the J call TRBJ1-5. CDR3 length: 13 residues. The CDR3: CASSLVKGQPQHF.

The chain employs TRBV6-5 and TRBJ2-1; the TCRdb D gene call, TRBD1, has no DNA to confirm it. The length of the CDR3 is 16 residues. Germline V gives CDR1 MNHEY, CDR2 SVGAGI. CDR3 region: CASSYQGRVSYNEQFF.

The chain carries TRBV5-1 and TRBJ2-5; TCRdb's D call of TRBD1 is untestable without DNA. The CDR3 is 14 amino acids. Germline V gene sequence: CDR1 SGHRS, CDR2 YFSETQ. The CDR3 reads CASSTGVIQETQYF.

This rearrangement joins TRBV20-1 to TRBJ2-1; TCRdb reports TRBD2, a call that lacks DNA to check it against. The CDR3 contains 17 residues. Germline V CDR1 and CDR2: DFQATT, SNEGSKA (reference sequence). This CDR3 is CSARDWASGTSWNEQFF.

This chain's CDR3 is CASSEHSVNYGYTF. This sequence joins TRBV6-1 and TRBJ1-2. CDR3 size: 14 residues. CDR1 and CDR2 from the germline V gene are MNHNS and SASEGT.

The chain uses TRBV7-3 and TRBJ2-1. CDR1 is SGHTA and CDR2 is FQGTGA in the germline V gene. The CDR3 extends over 15 amino acids. CDR3 region: CASSLGLAQYNEQFF. The variable domain in full, with the rest retrieved from reference TRBV7-3 and TRBJ2-1, is GAGVSQTPSNKVTEKGKYVELRCDPISGHTALYWYRQSLGQGPEFLIYFQGTGAADDSGLPNDRFFAVRPEGSVSTLKIQRTERGDSAVYLCASSLGLAQYNEQFFGPGTRLTVL.

The gene calls are TRBV7-2 and TRBJ2-7; there is no DNA to check the TCRdb D call of TRBD1. CDR3 length equals 15 residues. In germline, CDR1 is SGHTA, CDR2 FQGNSA. CDR3 sequence: CASSLNRVVTYEQYF.

The chain uses TRBV20-1 and TRBJ1-1; TCRdb's assignment of TRBD1 cannot be checked, as there is no DNA. CDR1 is DFQATT and CDR2 is SNEGSKA in the germline V gene (reference sequence). This CDR3 region has 16 residues. The CDR3 region is CSARVGRGVMNTEAFF.

This chain links TRBV6-1 with TRBJ1-6; TCRdb selects TRBD1, and the lack of DNA leaves this call unchecked. The germline gives CDR1 MNHNS, CDR2 SASEGT. The CDR3 loop spans 17 amino acids. The CDR3 sequence: CASSERTDVSYNSPLHF.

The chain combines TRBV12-3 or TRBV12-4 with TRBJ2-2; TCRdb selects TRBD2, and the lack of DNA leaves this call unchecked. The length of the CDR3 is 15 residues. This CDR3 reads CASIRAGGNTGELFF.